These 28 T cell receptor beta chains came from one sample sequenced in a study of immune evolution from preneoplasia to lung adenocarcinoma. Libraries were prepared by immunoSEQ multiplex PCR; TCRdb keeps only in-frame clonotypes and omits some of them. Of 9,000 to 9,500 clones listed, 90% are singletons. Sequencing input: FFPE invasive lung adenocarcinoma tissue. The receptors derive from a person between 65 and 79 years old with invasive lung adenocarcinoma.

The gene calls are TRBV5-6 and TRBJ1-5; 7 nucleotides match TRBD1. This CDR3 spans 15 amino acids. Germline lookup yields CDR1 SGHDT and CDR2 YYEEEE. V trimming: 0 bases; J trimming: 5 bases; junction bases outside the gene matches: 5. The CDR3 DNA sequence: TGTGCCAGCAGCTTGGGACAGGGAATCGATCAGCCCCAGCATTTT. Its translation is CASSLGQGIDQPQHF.

This chain links TRBV25-1 with TRBJ1-1; D possibly corresponds to TRBD1 (6 bases). Trimming stripped 6 bases from V and 0 bases from J, with 11 bases between. The CDR3 is 14 amino acids. Germline loops: CDR1 MGHDK, CDR2 SYGVNS. CDR3 nucleotides: TGTGCCAGCAGACCACAGGGATTGAACACTGAAGCTTTCTTT. Its translation: CASRPQGLNTEAFF.

This clone was picked up one time. The chain has TRBV9 and TRBJ1-1; D is unclear. CDR1 is SGDLS and CDR2 is YYNGEE in the germline V gene. CDR3 length equals 14 residues. The germline V and J ends were trimmed by 1 base and 3 bases, with 10 bases remaining between them. In nucleotides, the CDR3 is TGTGCCAGCAGCGTATCAGCTTTAGACACTGAAGCTTTCTTT. This encodes CASSVSALDTEAFF.

The chain employs TRBV28 and TRBJ1-5; possible D gene TRBD1, 6 bases. Trimming pared 5 bases from V and 7 bases from J, leaving 18 bases between. The CDR3 extends over 15 amino acids. CDR1 and CDR2 (germline): MDHEN, SYDVKM. As DNA, the CDR3 is TGTGCCAGCAGTCTTCCCACAGGGCTAGGACAGCCCCAGCATTTT. This encodes CASSLPTGLGQPQHF.

The V call is TRBV15, the J call TRBJ2-1; 12 bases match TRBD2. The germline gives CDR1 LNHNV, CDR2 YYDKDF (reference sequence). The CDR3 sequence is 19 residues long. With 4 bases clipped from V and 0 bases from J, the junction kept 10 bases outside the gene matches. CDR3 nucleotides: TGTGCCACCAGCACCTCCGGGACTAGCGGGTTCAGCTCCTACAATGAGCAGTTCTTC. Translating gives CATSTSGTSGFSSYNEQFF.

The chain combines TRBV7-3 with TRBJ2-2; the D is unclear. Germline V lookup: CDR1 SGHTA, CDR2 FQGTGA. The CDR3 runs to 13 residues. Trimming pared 5 bases from V and 0 bases from J, leaving 4 bases between. In DNA form, the CDR3 reads TGTGCCAGCAGCGTCCCGAACACCGGGGAGCTGTTTTTT. Translated, it gives CASSVPNTGELFF.

This clone was counted a few times. The genes are TRBV5-8 and TRBJ1-2; 10 nucleotides align to TRBD1. CDR1 and CDR2 from the germline V gene are SGHTS and YDEGEE. V lost 0 bases and J lost 6; bases outside the gene matches: 5. CDR3 length: 15 amino acids. The CDR3, as DNA: TGTGCCAGCAGCTTGGTCGGACAGGGGGTTCATGGCTACACCTTC. This encodes CASSLVGQGVHGYTF.

This clone has a single count. This chain links TRBV28 with TRBJ2-7; 7 bases are shared with TRBD1. Germline V lookup: CDR1 MDHEN, CDR2 SYDVKM. This CDR3 comprises 14 residues. The V segment lost 3 bases and the J segment 4 bases; nucleotides outside the gene matches: 6. The CDR3 loop is CASSLGQGVYEQYF. The CDR3 DNA is TGTGCCAGCAGTTTGGGGCAGGGGGTATACGAGCAGTACTTC.

The rearrangement uses TRBV2 and TRBJ1-2; 10 nucleotides match TRBD1. The germline gives CDR1 SNHLY, CDR2 FYNNEI. With V trimmed by 5 bases and J by 6 bases, 15 bases remained unmatched. The CDR3 runs to 17 residues. The CDR3, as DNA: TGTGCCAGCAGTTTTTCTCTAACGCCCGGGACAGGGGATGGCTACACCTTC. This translates into CASSFSLTPGTGDGYTF. The whole variable domain, remainder taken from reference TRBV2 and TRBJ1-2, is EPEVTQTPSHQVTQMGQEVILRCVPISNHLYFYWYRQILGQKVEFLVSFYNNEISEKSEIFDDQFSVERPDGSNFTLKIRSTKLEDSAMYFCASSFSLTPGTGDGYTFGSGTRLTVV.

V and J are TRBV9 and TRBJ1-5; D unresolved. Germline loops: CDR1 SGDLS, CDR2 YYNGEE. CDR3 size: 16 residues. V shed 3 bases and J shed 6 bases, with 19 bases lying between them. CDR3 amino acids: CASSAPGPLQGQPQHF. In nucleotides, the CDR3 is TGTGCCAGCAGCGCCCCGGGCCCCCTGCAAGGTCAGCCCCAGCATTTT.

The rearrangement uses TRBV7-6 and TRBJ1-1; no firm D call. Between the trimmed V and J ends, which lost 6 bases and 5 bases, there was a span of 7 bases. The CDR3 has 11 amino acids. In germline, CDR1 is SGHVS, CDR2 FNYEAQ. CDR3 in DNA: TGTGCCAGCAGTTCAGAAACTGAAGCTTTCTTT. This gives the protein CASSSETEAFF. Full variable domain (missing parts from reference TRBV7-6 and TRBJ1-1): GAGVSQSPRYKVTKRGQDVALRCDPISGHVSLYWYRQALGQGPEFLTYFNYEAQQDKSGLPNDRFSAERPEGSISTLTIQRTEQRDSAMYRCASSSETEAFFGQGTRLTVV.

The chain employs TRBV7-9 and TRBJ1-3; D is unresolved. The CDR3 runs 16 residues. V was shortened by 5 bases and J by 0 bases, with 14 bases between the two germline ends. Germline loops: CDR1 SEHNR, CDR2 FQNEAQ (reference sequence). Here the CDR3 reads CASSPHALISGNTIYF. For the CDR3, the DNA is TGTGCCAGCAGCCCCCATGCCCTCATCTCTGGAAACACCATATATTTT.

The chain recombines TRBV5-6 with TRBJ1-2; D is unresolved. This CDR3 spans 11 amino acids. Germline V gene sequence: CDR1 SGHDT, CDR2 YYEEEE. With 7 bases removed from V and 5 bases from J, the gap between germline ends came to 9 bases. This chain's CDR3 is CASGRNYGYTF. The DNA of the CDR3 is TGTGCCAGCGGACGGAATTATGGCTACACCTTC. Complete variable domain (other parts from reference TRBV5-6 and TRBJ1-2): DAGVTQSPTHLIKTRGQQVTLRCSPKSGHDTVSWYQQALGQGPQFIFQYYEEEERQRGNFPDRFSGHQFPNYSSELNVNALLLGDSALYLCASGRNYGYTFGSGTRLTVV.

This clone was seen just once. V is TRBV5-6 and J is TRBJ2-3; the match to TRBD2 covers 8 bases. CDR1 and CDR2 from the germline V gene are SGHDT and YYEEEE. CDR3 size: 16 residues. The J segment lost 2 bases and the V segment lost 2 bases, leaving 7 bases of the junction unmatched. CDR3 amino acids: CASSFIRGGPTDTQYF. The CDR3 nucleotides are TGTGCCAGCAGCTTTATTCGGGGGGGCCCCACAGATACGCAGTATTTT.

CDR3 sequence: CAWSGGAGQDTQYF. CDR3 bases: TGTGCCTGGAGTGGTGGCGCCGGCCAAGATACGCAGTATTTT. The chain is built from TRBV30 and TRBJ2-3; D gene uncertain. Germline-derived CDR1 and CDR2 are GTSNPN and SVGIG (reference sequence). This CDR3 contains 14 residues. Trimming stripped 1 base from V and 5 bases from J, with 13 bases between.

The J gene is TRBJ2-5, the V gene TRBV12-5; the D is unclear. V lost 2 bases and J lost 1, with 2 bases in between. Germline assignment: CDR1 LGHNT and CDR2 FRNRAP. This CDR3 has 12 amino acids. Here the CDR3 DNA reads TGTGCTAGTGGTTTGTCCCAAGAGACCCAGTACTTC. This translates into CASGLSQETQYF.

The chain carries TRBV29-1 and TRBJ2-1, with D uncertain. Per the germline V gene, CDR1 is SQVTM and CDR2 is ANQGSEA. V lost 1 base, J lost 12 bases, and 19 bases lay in between. This CDR3 has 14 residues. The CDR3 region has the DNA TGCAGCGTTGAAGCTCCGTACGGTAATTCTGGGCAGTTCTTC. Protein: CSVEAPYGNSGQFF.

The chain carries TRBV5-1 and TRBJ2-1; no clear D gene. Germline V gene lookup returns CDR1 SGHRS and CDR2 YFSETQ. The CDR3 has 13 residues. Trimming pared 4 bases from V and 2 bases from J, leaving 7 bases between. The DNA for the CDR3 is TGCGCCAGCAGCCTGGGGACCTACAATGAGCAGTTCTTC. Translating it yields CASSLGTYNEQFF.

The gene calls are TRBV5-1 and TRBJ2-5; 8 bases agree with TRBD1. Germline values: CDR1 SGHRS, CDR2 YFSETQ. Trimming cost V 2 bases and J 6 bases; bases outside gene matches: 9. The CDR3 spans 15 residues. Here the CDR3 DNA reads TGCGCCAGCAGCTTTGCGGACAGGGCCTTTAAGACCCAGTACTTC. Translated, it gives CASSFADRAFKTQYF.

The chain links TRBV15 to TRBJ2-3; D gene ambiguous. V lost 4 bases and J lost 6, with 8 bases in between. The CDR3 has 12 amino acids. CDR1 and CDR2 (germline): LNHNV, YYDKDF (reference sequence). CDR3 amino acids: CATSTSSDTQYF. The CDR3 region has the DNA TGTGCCACCAGCACCTCGTCTGATACGCAGTATTTT.

V and J are TRBV10-3 and TRBJ2-5, with D unresolved. V was shortened by 3 bases and J by 5 bases, with 13 bases between the two germline ends. Germline V gene lookup returns CDR1 ENHRY and CDR2 SYGVKD. CDR3 size: 14 residues. The chain's CDR3 is CAISDGQPGETQYF. Here the CDR3 DNA reads TGTGCCATCAGTGATGGGCAGCCTGGGGAGACCCAGTACTTC.

This clone was observed a handful of times. V gene TRBV11-2 combines with J gene TRBJ2-5; TRBD2 matches at 8 bases. This CDR3 is built from 15 residues. Germline V CDR1 and CDR2: SGHAT, FQNNGV. The V and J ends lost 3 bases and 2 bases, in that order; junction bases with no gene match: 5. CDR3 protein: CASSLRGAQQETQYF. CDR3 sequence (DNA): TGTGCCAGCAGCTTGCGGGGGGCCCAACAAGAGACCCAGTACTTC.

The chain has TRBV28 and TRBJ2-1; D not resolved. V was cut by 4 bases and J by 0 bases, with 10 bases left in between. The CDR3 runs 15 residues. Per germline, CDR1 MDHEN and CDR2 SYDVKM. The DNA of the CDR3 is TGTGCCAGCAGTTCTACCTTGACCTCCTACAATGAGCAGTTCTTC. As protein: CASSSTLTSYNEQFF.

This chain joins TRBV4-2 and TRBJ2-7; TRBD1 is a possible D gene (5 bases). With 0 bases removed from V and 0 bases from J, the gap between germline ends came to 9 bases. Germline CDR1 and CDR2: LGHNA and YNFKEQ. The CDR3 sequence is 15 residues long. The CDR3 here is CASSQDSTASYEQYF. Here the CDR3 DNA reads TGTGCCAGCAGCCAAGATTCGACAGCCTCCTACGAGCAGTACTTC.

The chain carries TRBV4-1 and TRBJ2-4; no clear D. Deletions cut 1 base from V and 8 bases from J, with 3 bases between. The CDR3 is 11 residues long. Germline-derived CDR1 and CDR2 are MGHRA and YSYEKL. In DNA, the CDR3 is TGCGCCAGCAGCCAAGGGGACATTCAGTACTTC. This gives the protein CASSQGDIQYF.

This rearrangement joins TRBV7-2 to TRBJ1-5; D is unresolved. The CDR3 is made up of 12 amino acids. V shed 3 bases and J shed 5 bases, with 5 bases lying between them. Germline V gene sequence: CDR1 SGHTA, CDR2 FQGNSA. CDR3 bases: TGTGCCAGCAGCTTGGATTATCAGCCCCAGCATTTT. Its translation is CASSLDYQPQHF.

The chain employs TRBV10-1 and TRBJ1-3; 7 bases line up with TRBD1. V was pared by 0 bases and J by 0 bases, with 5 bases of the junction left unmatched. The CDR3 loop spans 17 amino acids. Germline V CDR1 and CDR2: WNHNN, SYGVQD (reference sequence). In DNA, the CDR3 is TGCGCCAGCAGTGAGTCGAGACAGGGTATCTCTGGAAACACCATATATTTT. Protein product: CASSESRQGISGNTIYF.

The V call is TRBV28, the J call TRBJ1-4, with TRBD1 matching over 8 bases. Germline V gene data show CDR1 as MDHEN and CDR2 as SYDVKM. This CDR3 has 17 amino acids. With V trimmed by 5 bases and J by 0 bases, 8 bases remained unmatched. The CDR3 here is CASSPPQTGATNEKLFF. In DNA form, the CDR3 reads TGTGCCAGCAGTCCGCCCCAGACAGGGGCAACTAATGAAAAACTGTTTTTT.